This entry describes one TCR beta chain. This clone was observed once. It lacks a known antigen. Base qualities are missing; no much larger clone stands one base away. CDR1 and CDR2, looked up from the germline V gene, are SGHRS and YFSETQ. Including the terminal cysteine and phenylalanine, the CDR3 comprises 15 residues. CDR3 DNA is the only sequence kept; it has 45 bases, read in frame from the first base. V is clipped by 0 bases and J by 4 bases, and the sequence between their germline boundaries is 11 bases long. The immunoSEQ Assay, a bias-controlled multiplex PCR, was used to amplify TCRbeta CDR3 regions from genomic DNA. In the paper's pipeline: The number of nucleated cells in each sample was estimated from the amplification of reference gene primers within the assay. Sequence reads were collapsed and filtered to measure the absolute abundance of every unique TCRbeta CDR3 rearrangement. For each sample, productive Simpson clonality was calculated as the square root of Simpson's diversity index over productive rearrangements. The table was pulled from immuneACCESS by TCRdb, which kept in-frame rearrangements only. Such tables lose some clones; where checked, under half of the loss comes from unresolved V genes, and the rest has no known cause. The V and J calls and the clone size are those of that table, but D and trimming were determined from the DNA. The sample profile shows 200,000 to 250,000 clones; over 75% of them were found once. About 3.7% of the sample comes from the top ten.

In the prospective study, participants were roughly 18 to 95 years old, resided in under 30 geographic areas of the United States, and were enrolled through a virtual design. In the prospective study, participants were assigned to cohorts based on the clinical history participants reported in a screening survey and a study questionnaire. Recovered participants in ImmuneRACE Cohort 3 were defined by two consecutive negative NP/OP PCR tests, clearance by a healthcare professional, or resolution of symptoms. In the prospective study, whole blood, serum and a nasopharyngeal or oropharyngeal swab were collected from each participant by mobile phlebotomists. Additional blood draws and questionnaires over an approximately two-month period could optionally be provided by prospective study participants. Blood samples from the prospective study were shipped frozen or at room temperature prior to DNA extraction.

This sample is drawn from a study of blood T cell repertoires in COVID-19 (dated by TCRdb to 2020 to 2022). Turning to the overall study: Collaborator samples came from the United States, Italy and Spain and covered acute and convalescent phases of COVID-19. The material from the prospective study consisted of cDNA or gDNA derived from T cells, B-cell-depleted T cells, or PBMCs. Subjects who had been exposed to COVID-19, were actively infected with it, or had recovered from it provided the deeply sampled blood TCRbeta repertoires that made up the dataset. The repertoires were made available in a free public database intended to serve as a resource for research on the immune response to SARS-CoV-2. The samples were drawn from two sources: the first 160 participants of the ongoing ImmuneRACE study, and 1,000 to 1,500 subjects contributed by 6 global collaborators. A de-identified subject ID, COVID-19 status, age in years and sex were almost always included in the sample metadata. Where available, HLA class I and class II types were taken from metadata supplied by the sample provider and were not determined by assay-based typing.

The paper as a whole reports these results and caveats: The amount of clinical and demographic metadata varied by source and participant and was provided uncurated.

The TCR sequence derives from a woman between 55 and 75 years old who had recovered from COVID-19. The sample taken for sequencing was PBMCs or T cells enriched from blood (not recorded which). The chain employs TRBV5-1 and TRBJ2-1; the best D guess is TRBD1, with 6 bases matching. The CDR3 has the sequence CASSLGTANYNEQFF. The DNA sequence follows: TGCGCCAGCAGCTTGGGGACAGCTAATTACAATGAGCAGTTCTTC.